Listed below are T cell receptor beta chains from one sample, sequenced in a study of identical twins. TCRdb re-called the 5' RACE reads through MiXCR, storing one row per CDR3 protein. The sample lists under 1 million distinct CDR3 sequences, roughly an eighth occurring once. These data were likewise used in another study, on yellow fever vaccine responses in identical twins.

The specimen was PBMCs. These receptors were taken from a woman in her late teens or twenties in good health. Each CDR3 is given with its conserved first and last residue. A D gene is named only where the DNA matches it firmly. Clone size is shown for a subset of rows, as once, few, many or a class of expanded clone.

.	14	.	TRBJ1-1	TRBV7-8	CASSLRNMNTEAFF	TGTGCCAGCAGCCTCAGAAATATGAACACTGAAGCTTTCTTT
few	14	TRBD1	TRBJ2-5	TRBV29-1	CSVDEGAVGETQYF	TGCAGCGTTGATGAGGGGGCCGTAGGGGAGACCCAGTACTTC
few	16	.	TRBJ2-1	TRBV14	CASRSKGGGAYNEQFF	TGTGCCAGCCGATCAAAAGGAGGGGGGGCCTACAATGAGCAGTTCTTC
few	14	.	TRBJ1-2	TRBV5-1	CASSFSPDNYGYTF	TGCGCCAGCAGCTTCTCCCCAGATAACTATGGCTACACCTTC
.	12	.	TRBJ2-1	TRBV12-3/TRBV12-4	CASSPGQSEQFF	TGTGCCAGCAGTCCTGGACAGTCTGAGCAGTTCTTC
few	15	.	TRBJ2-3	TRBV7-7	CASSLAQGGTDTQYF	TGTGCCAGCAGCTTAGCGCAAGGGGGCACAGATACGCAGTATTTT
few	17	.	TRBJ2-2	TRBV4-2	CASSQAQGGTNTGELFF	TGTGCCAGCAGCCAAGCGCAGGGGGGAACCAACACCGGGGAGCTGTTTTTT
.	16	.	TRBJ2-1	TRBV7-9	CASSPPPRPLYNEQFF	TGTGCCAGCAGCCCACCCCCTAGGCCTTTGTACAATGAGCAGTTCTTC
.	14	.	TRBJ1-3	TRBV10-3	CAITPDSSGNTIYF	TGTGCCATCACCCCGGACAGCTCTGGAAACACCATATATTTT
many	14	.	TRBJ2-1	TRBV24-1	CATSDPHGGDEQFF	TGTGCCACCAGTGACCCCCATGGTGGGGATGAGCAGTTCTTC
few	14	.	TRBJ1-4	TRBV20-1	CSARPWGVNEKLFF	TGCAGTGCTAGACCATGGGGGGTAAATGAAAAACTGTTTTTT
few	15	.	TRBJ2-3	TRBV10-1	CASSESGLRTDTQYF	TGCGCCAGCAGTGAGTCAGGATTACGCACAGATACGCAGTATTTT
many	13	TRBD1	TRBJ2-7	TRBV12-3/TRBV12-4	CASSAGQAYEQYF	TGTGCCAGCAGTGCGGGACAGGCCTACGAGCAGTACTTC
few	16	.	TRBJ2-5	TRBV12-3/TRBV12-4	CASSLGGAGYGETQYF	TGTGCCAGCAGTTTAGGGGGGGCGGGGTACGGAGAGACCCAGTACTTC
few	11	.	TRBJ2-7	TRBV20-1	CSAINQYEQYF	TGCAGTGCTATTAACCAGTACGAGCAGTACTTC
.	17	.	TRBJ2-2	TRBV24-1	CATSDLVESGATGELFF	TGTGCCACCAGTGATTTGGTCGAGTCGGGGGCCACCGGGGAGCTGTTTTTT
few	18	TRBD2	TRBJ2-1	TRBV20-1	CSATRGGTSGRFSEEQFF	TGCAGTGCTACCAGGGGGGGGACTAGCGGGCGCTTTTCAGAGGAGCAGTTCTTC
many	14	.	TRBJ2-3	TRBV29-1	CSVEDSVRTDTQYF	TGCAGCGTTGAAGATTCGGTCAGGACCGATACGCAGTATTTT
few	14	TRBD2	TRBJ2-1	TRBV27	CASSPDWSGSEQFF	TGTGCCAGCAGTCCCGATTGGAGCGGGAGTGAGCAGTTCTTC
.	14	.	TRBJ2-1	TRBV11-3	CASSRAPRGDEQFF	TGTGCCAGCAGCCGGGCCCCAAGGGGGGATGAGCAGTTCTTC
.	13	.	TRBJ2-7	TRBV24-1	CATSVRGTYEQYF	TGTGCCACCAGTGTGCGGGGAACCTACGAGCAGTACTTC
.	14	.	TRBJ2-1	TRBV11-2	CASSSIPREYEQFF	TGTGCCAGCAGCTCAATCCCCCGGGAGTATGAGCAGTTCTTC